A single sample gave rise to the 15 T cell receptor beta chains below, sequenced in a study of T cells in Graves' hyperthyroidism and ophthalmopathy (dated by TCRdb to about 2019). The method behind the library was multiplex PCR. Sequenced using an Illumina HiSeq 2000. The TCR beta CDR3 regions were amplified from RNA transcripts. A first-round RT-PCR of the TCR CDR3 used the HTBI primer set with the Qiagen OneStep RT-PCR kit. The raw public reads went through TCRdb reprocessing: fastp at Q25, MiXCR clone calling, in-frame beta chains kept. Duplicate CDR3 protein sequences are folded into a single record with the most common DNA and genes. In all, the sample holds roughly 380,000 distinct CDR3 sequences, and approximately 13% of those were seen once. Less than 25% of the sample is in the top ten clones. Sequences were obtained from blood. Every receptor here comes from a man aged 25 to 45 with Graves' hyperthyroidism that later progressed to Graves' ophthalmopathy.

This clonotype was detected a few times. The CDR3 DNA is TGTGCCAGCAGTTGGGGACTAGCGGGGGGCCACACCGGGGAGCTGTTTTTT. This codes for CASSWGLAGGHTGELFF. This chain joins TRBV6-1 and TRBJ2-2, with 15 bases aligning to TRBD2. This CDR3 region has 17 residues. Germline V lookup: CDR1 MNHNS, CDR2 SASEGT. The V segment lost 5 bases and the J segment 3 bases; nucleotides outside the gene matches: 4.

This clonotype was detected a few times. V is TRBV7-9 and J is TRBJ2-5; D perhaps matches TRBD1 (6 bases). Trimming left V 6 bases short and J 2 bases short, with 13 bases between. CDR3 length: 14 amino acids. Germline-derived CDR1 and CDR2 are SEHNR and FQNEAQ (reference sequence). CDR3 residues: CASSPGHGQETQYF. The CDR3 DNA reads TGTGCCAGCAGTCCGGGACACGGTCAAGAGACCCAGTACTTC. Complete variable domain (other parts from reference TRBV7-9 and TRBJ2-5): DTGVSQNPRHKITKRGQNVTFRCDPISEHNRLYWYRQTLGQGPEFLTYFQNEAQLEKSRLLSDRFSAERPKGSFSTLEIQRTEQGDSAMYLCASSPGHGQETQYFGPGTRLLVL.

This chain links TRBV9 with TRBJ2-2; D gene unclear. Germline-derived CDR1 and CDR2 are SGDLS and YYNGEE. The germline V and J ends were trimmed by 0 bases and 7 bases, with 4 bases remaining between them. The CDR3 covers 12 residues. CDR3 nucleotides: TGTGCCAGCAGCGTAGTTGGCGGGGAGCTGTTTTTT. Amino acid sequence: CASSVVGGELFF.

This clonotype was seen repeatedly, ten times or more. The chain joins TRBV10-3 to TRBJ2-7, with TRBD2 as a possible D gene (6 bases). V shed 4 bases and J shed 3 bases, with 10 bases lying between them. The CDR3 has 13 residues. Germline CDR1 is ENHRY and CDR2 is SYGVKD. CDR3 DNA sequence: TGTGCCATCAGTGGGGAGGTATACTACGAGCAGTACTTC. This gives the protein CAISGEVYYEQYF.

The chain is built from TRBV11-2 and TRBJ2-1; TRBD2 matches at 8 bases. This CDR3 region has 18 residues. Trimming took 0 bases from V and 1 from J; bases not matched to a gene: 8. Germline V lookup: CDR1 SGHAT, CDR2 FQNNGV. CDR3 loop: CASSLDVLVAGSYNEQFF. In nucleotides, the CDR3 is TGTGCCAGCAGCTTAGATGTATTGGTAGCGGGGTCCTACAATGAGCAGTTCTTC.

J is TRBJ2-1 and V is TRBV5-1; D is possibly TRBD2 (6 bases). The CDR3 totals 15 residues. Trimming left V 3 bases short and J 2 bases short, with 12 bases between. Germline V CDR1 and CDR2: SGHRS, YFSETQ. CDR3: CASSSSWGAYNEQFF. The DNA for the CDR3 is TGCGCCAGCAGCTCGAGTTGGGGGGCCTACAATGAGCAGTTCTTC.

There are many counts of this clonotype. V gene TRBV20-1 combines with J gene TRBJ1-2; D gene ambiguous. Germline CDR1 is DFQATT and CDR2 is SNEGSKA (reference sequence). The CDR3 covers 12 residues. The V gene lost 0 bases and the J gene lost 6 bases, with 8 bases spanning the gap. The CDR3 DNA follows: TGCAGTGCTAGAGATGAGATCAATGGCTACACCTTC. It yields the protein CSARDEINGYTF.

The rearrangement uses TRBV11-2 and TRBJ2-2; D is ambiguous. CDR1 is SGHAT and CDR2 is FQNNGV in the germline V gene. V lost 10 bases and J 1 base, leaving 16 bases between the germline ends. The CDR3 is 15 amino acids. As DNA, the CDR3 is TGTGCCACCGTTCTCCCTGGTAGGAACACCGGGGAGCTGTTTTTT. The encoded protein is CATVLPGRNTGELFF.

This chain links TRBV28 with TRBJ2-7; D remains ambiguous. V lost 6 bases and J lost 2, with 11 bases in between. CDR3 size: 13 residues. CDR1 is MDHEN, CDR2 SYDVKM, per germline. CDR3 bases: TGTGCCAGCAGAGAGGACGGAACCTACGAGCAGTACTTC. Protein product: CASREDGTYEQYF.

This clonotype was observed a handful of times. The chain joins TRBV19 to TRBJ2-2, with 10 bases identical to TRBD1. Looked up from germline, CDR1 is LNHDA and CDR2 is SQIVND (reference sequence). After removal of 5 bases from V and 5 bases from J, the junction contained 5 bases not matched to a gene. This CDR3 is 15 amino acids long. The CDR3 DNA reads TGTGCCAGTAGTGAACGGACAGGGGGGACCGGGGAGCTGTTTTTT. Encoded protein: CASSERTGGTGELFF.

Worth noting for this clonotype: A much larger clone lies one base from this, so it may be a read error. The rearrangement joins TRBV2 to TRBJ1-4, with a weak D call TRBD1 (5 bases). Per the germline V gene, CDR1 is SNHLY and CDR2 is FYNNEI. The CDR3 has 13 residues. The ends were cut back, 3 bases at V and 10 bases at J, with 12 bases in the middle. The CDR3 coding sequence is TGTGCCAGCAGTGAGGGTGACGGGGCAAAACTGTTTTTT. As protein: CASSEGDGAKLFF.

This clonotype was observed many times. At one boundary the junction diverges from the germline segment, which might be a read error. This sequence joins TRBV7-7 and TRBJ1-4, with D hard to call. Germline CDR1 reads SSHAT; CDR2 reads FNYEAQ (reference sequence). This CDR3 contains 14 residues. CDR3 sequence: CASSATPSNGKLFF. Here the CDR3 DNA reads TGTGCTAGCAGCGCGACCCCTTCGAATGGAAAACTGTTTTTT.

This clonotype has a count of ten or more. V gene TRBV28 combines with J gene TRBJ1-2, with D unclear. Trimming took 9 bases from V and 7 from J, leaving 9 bases between them. CDR1 MDHEN and CDR2 SYDVKM come from the germline V gene. The CDR3 contains 10 residues. The CDR3 DNA reads TGTGCCAGTTGGGGTGGTGGCTACACCTTC. This translates into CASWGGGYTF.

V usage is TRBV5-1 and J usage is TRBJ1-3; no firm D call. The CDR3 extends over 14 amino acids. Germline CDR1 and CDR2: SGHRS and YFSETQ. V lost 4 bases and J lost 4, with 12 bases in between. The CDR3 is CASSPGPRGNTIYF. CDR3 DNA: TGCGCCAGCAGCCCCGGACCTAGGGGAAACACCATATATTTT.

This clonotype was found many times. The genes are TRBV3-1 and TRBJ1-6, with D unresolved. Germline CDR1 LGHDT, CDR2 YNNKEL (reference sequence). The CDR3 loop spans 13 amino acids. Trimming removed 2 bases at V and 8 bases at J, with 7 bases between. CDR3 nucleotide sequence: TGTGCCAGCAGCCAACGACCGGATTCACCCCTCCACTTT. It encodes CASSQRPDSPLHF.